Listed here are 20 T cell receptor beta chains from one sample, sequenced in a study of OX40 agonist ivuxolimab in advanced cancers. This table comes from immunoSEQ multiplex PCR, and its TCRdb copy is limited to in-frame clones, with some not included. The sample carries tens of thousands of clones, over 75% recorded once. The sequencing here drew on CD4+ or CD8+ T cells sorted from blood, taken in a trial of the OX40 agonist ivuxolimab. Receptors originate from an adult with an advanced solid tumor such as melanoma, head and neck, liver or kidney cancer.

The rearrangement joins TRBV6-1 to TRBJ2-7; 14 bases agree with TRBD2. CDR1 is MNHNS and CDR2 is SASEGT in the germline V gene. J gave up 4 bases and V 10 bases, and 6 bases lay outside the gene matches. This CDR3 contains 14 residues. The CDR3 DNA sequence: TGTGCCACCTACGGACTAGCGGGAGGATACGAGCAGTACTTC. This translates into CATYGLAGGYEQYF.

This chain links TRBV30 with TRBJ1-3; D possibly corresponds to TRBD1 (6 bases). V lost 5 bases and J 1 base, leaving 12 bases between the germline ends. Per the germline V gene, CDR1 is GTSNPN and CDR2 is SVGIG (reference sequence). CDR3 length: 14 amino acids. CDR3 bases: TGTGCCTGGGATGACGACAGGTCTGGAAACACCATATATTTT. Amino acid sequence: CAWDDDRSGNTIYF.

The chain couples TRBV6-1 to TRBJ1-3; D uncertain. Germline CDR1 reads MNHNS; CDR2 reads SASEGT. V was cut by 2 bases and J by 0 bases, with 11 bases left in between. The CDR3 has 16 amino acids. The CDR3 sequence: CASSENGRLSGNTIYF. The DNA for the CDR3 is TGTGCCAGCAGTGAAAATGGTCGGCTCTCTGGAAACACCATATATTTT.

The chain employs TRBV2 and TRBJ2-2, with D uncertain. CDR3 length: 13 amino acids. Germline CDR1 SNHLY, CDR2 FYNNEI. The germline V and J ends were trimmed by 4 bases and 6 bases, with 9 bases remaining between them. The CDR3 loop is CASSVARAGELFF. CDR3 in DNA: TGTGCCAGCAGTGTAGCCCGGGCCGGGGAGCTGTTTTTT.

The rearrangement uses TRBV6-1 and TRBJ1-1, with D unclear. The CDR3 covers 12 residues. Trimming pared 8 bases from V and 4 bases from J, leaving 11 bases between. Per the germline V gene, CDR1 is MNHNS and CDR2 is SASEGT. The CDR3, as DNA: TGTGCCAGCTTATCTCCAGGCACTGAAGCTTTCTTT. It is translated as CASLSPGTEAFF.

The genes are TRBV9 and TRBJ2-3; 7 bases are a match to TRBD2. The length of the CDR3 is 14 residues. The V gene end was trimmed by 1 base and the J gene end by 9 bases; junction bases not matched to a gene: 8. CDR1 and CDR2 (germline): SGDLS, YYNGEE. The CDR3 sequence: CASSVTPRETTQYF. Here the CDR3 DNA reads TGTGCCAGCAGCGTAACGCCGCGGGAGACGACGCAGTATTTT.

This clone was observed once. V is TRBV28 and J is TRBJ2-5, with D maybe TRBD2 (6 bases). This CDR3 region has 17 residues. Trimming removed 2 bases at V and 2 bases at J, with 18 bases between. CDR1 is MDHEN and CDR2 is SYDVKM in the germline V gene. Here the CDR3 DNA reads TGTGCCAGCAGTTTAGAGTTGAAAAGCGGGCAACAAGAGACCCAGTACTTC. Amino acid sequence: CASSLELKSGQQETQYF.

The CDR3 sequence is CASSLDVGETQYF. Written as DNA, the CDR3 is TGTGCCAGCAGCTTGGACGTGGGTGAGACCCAGTACTTC. The J gene is TRBJ2-5, the V gene TRBV5-5; unclear D gene. Trimming left V 0 bases short and J 5 bases short, with 8 bases between. CDR3 length: 13 amino acids. CDR1 SGHKS and CDR2 YYEKEE come from the germline V gene (reference sequence).

In nucleotides, the CDR3 is TGCGCCAGCAGCTTGGGCGGGAGCCACACCGGGGAGCTGTTTTTT. Translation: CASSLGGSHTGELFF. The V call is TRBV5-1, the J call TRBJ2-2; 7 bases map to TRBD2. This CDR3 has 15 residues. J gave up 3 bases and V 0 bases, and 2 bases lay outside the gene matches. Per the germline V gene, CDR1 is SGHRS and CDR2 is YFSETQ.

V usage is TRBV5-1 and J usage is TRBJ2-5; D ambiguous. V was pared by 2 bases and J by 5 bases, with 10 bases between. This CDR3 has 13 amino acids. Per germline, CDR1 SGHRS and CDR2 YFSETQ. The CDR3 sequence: CASSFQDGETQYF. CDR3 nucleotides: TGCGCCAGCAGCTTCCAGGATGGGGAGACCCAGTACTTC.

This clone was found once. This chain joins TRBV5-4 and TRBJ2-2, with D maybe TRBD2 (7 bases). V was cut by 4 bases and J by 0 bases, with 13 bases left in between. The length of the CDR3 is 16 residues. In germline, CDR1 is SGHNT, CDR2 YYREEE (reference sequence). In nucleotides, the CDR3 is TGTGCCAGCAGCCGGGGGGCGGGCTCGAACACCGGGGAGCTGTTTTTT. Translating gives CASSRGAGSNTGELFF.

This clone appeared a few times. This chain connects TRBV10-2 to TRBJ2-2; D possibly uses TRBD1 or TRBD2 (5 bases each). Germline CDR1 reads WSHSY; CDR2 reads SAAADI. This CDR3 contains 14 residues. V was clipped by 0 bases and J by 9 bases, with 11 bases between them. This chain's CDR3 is CASSESVGVRELFF. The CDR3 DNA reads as TGCGCCAGCAGTGAGTCGGTGGGGGTGCGGGAGCTGTTTTTT.

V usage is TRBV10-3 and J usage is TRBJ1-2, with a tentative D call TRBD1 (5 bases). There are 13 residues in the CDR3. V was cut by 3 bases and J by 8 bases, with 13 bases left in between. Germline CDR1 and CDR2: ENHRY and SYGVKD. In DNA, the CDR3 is TGTGCCATCAGTGAAATTTGGGGCGGAGGCTACACCTTC. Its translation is CAISEIWGGGYTF.

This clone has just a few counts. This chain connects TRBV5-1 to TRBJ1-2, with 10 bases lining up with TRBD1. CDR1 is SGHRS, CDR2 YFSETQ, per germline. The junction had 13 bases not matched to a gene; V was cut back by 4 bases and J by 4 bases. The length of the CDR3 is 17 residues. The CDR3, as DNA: TGCGCCAGCAGCACGAGATTCCGGGACAGGGGAGGCTATGGCTACACCTTC. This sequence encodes CASSTRFRDRGGYGYTF.

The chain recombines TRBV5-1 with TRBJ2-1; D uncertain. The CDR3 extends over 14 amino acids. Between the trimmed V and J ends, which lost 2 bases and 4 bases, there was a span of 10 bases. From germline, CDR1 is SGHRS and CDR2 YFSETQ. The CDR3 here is CASSLSGGYNEQFF. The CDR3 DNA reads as TGCGCCAGCAGCTTATCGGGCGGTTACAATGAGCAGTTCTTC.

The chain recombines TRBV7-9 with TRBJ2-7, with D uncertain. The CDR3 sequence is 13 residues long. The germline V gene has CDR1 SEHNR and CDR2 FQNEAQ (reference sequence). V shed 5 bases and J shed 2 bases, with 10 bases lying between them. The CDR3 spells CASSLTDTYEQYF. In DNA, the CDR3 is TGTGCCAGCAGCCTGACTGATACCTACGAGCAGTACTTC.

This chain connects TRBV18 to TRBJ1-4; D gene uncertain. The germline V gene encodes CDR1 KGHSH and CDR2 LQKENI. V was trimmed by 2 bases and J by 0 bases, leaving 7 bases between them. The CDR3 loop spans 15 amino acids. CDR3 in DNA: TGTGCCAGCTCACCAACAACCACAACTAATGAAAAACTGTTTTTT. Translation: CASSPTTTTNEKLFF.

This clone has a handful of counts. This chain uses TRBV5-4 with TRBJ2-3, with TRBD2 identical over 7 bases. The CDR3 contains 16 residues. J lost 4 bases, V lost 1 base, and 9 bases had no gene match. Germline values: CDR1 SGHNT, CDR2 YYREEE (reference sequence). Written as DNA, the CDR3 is TGTGCCAGCAGCTTGTCGGCGGGAGTGGGAGCAGATACGCAGTATTTT. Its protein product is CASSLSAGVGADTQYF.

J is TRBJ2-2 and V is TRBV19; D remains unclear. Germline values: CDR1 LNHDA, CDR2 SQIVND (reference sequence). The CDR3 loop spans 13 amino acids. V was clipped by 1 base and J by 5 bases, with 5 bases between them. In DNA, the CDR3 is TGTGCCAGTAGTATAGGGGTAACCGGGGAGCTGTTTTTT. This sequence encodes CASSIGVTGELFF. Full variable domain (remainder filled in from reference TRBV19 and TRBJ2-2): DGGITQSPKYLFRKEGQNVTLSCEQNLNHDAMYWYRQDPGQGLRLIYYSQIVNDFQKGDIAEGYSVSREKKESFPLTVTSAQKNPTAFYLCASSIGVTGELFFGEGSRLTVL.

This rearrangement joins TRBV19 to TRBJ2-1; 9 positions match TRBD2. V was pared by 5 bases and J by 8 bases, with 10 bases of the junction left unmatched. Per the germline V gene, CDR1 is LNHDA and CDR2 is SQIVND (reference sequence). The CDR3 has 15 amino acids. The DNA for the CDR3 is TGTGCCAGTAGTGTCGGGACTAGCCCTGGGGATGAGCAGTTCTTC. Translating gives CASSVGTSPGDEQFF.